This T cell receptor beta chain stems from a study of molecular identifiers for immune sequencing clone quantification. About the study: Four of five RNA aliquots from roughly 21,000 or 96,000 naive CD8 T cells were sequenced.

Both previously described methods and listed TCR primers were employed to make bulk TCR libraries. TCRdb independently ran MiXCR on the PCR reads; one entry per CDR3 protein. The sample lists 40,000 to 45,000 distinct CDR3 sequences; about 24% were seen once. Sorting was used to obtain naive CD8 T cells (CD8+CD4-CCR7+CD45RA+). V was trimmed by 4 bases and J by 2 bases, leaving 13 bases between them. Germline CDR1 reads SEHNR; CDR2 reads FQNEAQ (reference sequence). This CDR3 comprises 15 residues. Study results and caveats: Among 800,000 to 1,000,000 naive cells, as was reported, spiked Jurkat TCR RNA from one cell was detectable.

This clonotype was picked up many times. Its antigen is not identified. Sequencing was carried out using naive CD8+ T cells from blood, with Jurkat cell RNA spiked in. Subset specified: FACS-sorted CD8+CD4-CCR7+CD45RA+ naive T cells. J is TRBJ2-3 and V is TRBV7-9, with D possibly being TRBD1 (6 bases). This TCR came from a human donor in good health. Some libraries in this study had Jurkat cell RNA spiked in. The CDR3 is CASSSRTENTDTQYF. The DNA of the CDR3 is TGTGCCAGCAGCTCAAGGACAGAAAACACAGATACGCAGTATTTT.